A single sample is the source of the 31 T cell receptor beta chains below, sequenced in a study of regulatory T cells in long-lasting Graves disease. Noted time point: newly diagnosed GD, antithyroid drugs for less than 3 months. PBMCs provided the RNA from which the TCR library was made. Assembly of TCR beta libraries relied on iRepertoire HTBI primers together with Arm-PCR of CDR3 regions. In TCRdb, the multiplex PCR reads were re-called with MiXCR into one record per CDR3 protein. The sample has hundreds of thousands of distinct CDR3 sequences, less than 20% seen once. The same sample was also studied in work on T cells in Graves' hyperthyroidism and ophthalmopathy.

The starting material was peripheral blood mononuclear cells (PBMCs), obtained at new diagnosis, from a patient treated with antithyroid drugs. These receptors were taken from a woman aged 25 to 39 with Graves disease.

This clonotype came up a few times. The chain employs TRBV30 and TRBJ2-1, with D tentatively TRBD1 or TRBD2 (5 bases each). V was pared by 2 bases and J by 8 bases, with 22 bases between. CDR3 length: 16 residues. CDR1 and CDR2 from the germline V gene are GTSNPN and SVGIG (reference sequence). CDR3 protein: CAWSSNGPLGGDEQFF. CDR3 coding DNA: TGTGCCTGGAGTTCTAACGGACCGCTTGGGGGAGATGAGCAGTTCTTC.

The V gene is TRBV5-1, the J gene TRBJ2-3; unclear D gene. This CDR3 region has 14 residues. V lost 0 bases, J lost 2 bases, and 7 bases lay in between. Per germline, CDR1 SGHRS and CDR2 YFSETQ. As DNA, the CDR3 is TGCGCCAGCAGCTTGGAAGGGCCCACAGATACGCAGTATTTT. It specifies CASSLEGPTDTQYF.

The chain is built from TRBV5-1 and TRBJ2-5; 10 bases agree with TRBD1. V was pared by 4 bases and J by 2 bases, with 8 bases of the junction left unmatched. The length of the CDR3 is 16 residues. Germline V gene data show CDR1 as SGHRS and CDR2 as YFSETQ. CDR3 sequence: CASSPGQGGGQETQYF. CDR3 DNA: TGCGCCAGCAGCCCCGGACAGGGGGGTGGGCAAGAGACCCAGTACTTC.

The chain is built from TRBV30 and TRBJ2-1, with TRBD2 identical over 11 bases. From germline, CDR1 is GTSNPN and CDR2 SVGIG (reference sequence). With 4 bases clipped from V and 12 bases from J, the junction kept 14 bases outside the gene matches. This CDR3 contains 15 residues. This chain's CDR3 is CAWTGKGLAGGLQFF. The CDR3, as DNA: TGTGCCTGGACCGGTAAAGGGCTAGCGGGAGGTCTGCAGTTCTTC.

This clonotype has ten or more counts. The chain employs TRBV11-2 and TRBJ2-3, with unresolved D. The CDR3 is 13 residues long. Trimming pared 5 bases from V and 8 bases from J, leaving 14 bases between. From germline, CDR1 is SGHAT and CDR2 FQNNGV. Here the CDR3 reads CASSIGAFTTQYF. The CDR3 DNA reads as TGTGCCAGCAGCATCGGTGCCTTCACTACGCAGTATTTT. The full variable domain, its missing parts supplied by reference TRBV11-2 and TRBJ2-3, is EAGVAQSPRYKIIEKRQSVAFWCNPISGHATLYWYQQILGQGPKLLIQFQNNGVVDDSQLPKDRFSAERLKGVDSTLKIQPAKLEDSAVYLCASSIGAFTTQYFGPGTRLTVL.

This clonotype was counted between two and nine times. This chain uses TRBV24-1 with TRBJ2-2; D ambiguous. Trimming shortened V by 9 bases and J by 3 bases, and 22 bases separated the two germline ends. The CDR3 loop spans 17 amino acids. Germline CDR1 is KGHDR and CDR2 is SFDVKD. The CDR3 region is CATAQREREGDTGELFF. The CDR3 DNA reads TGTGCCACCGCTCAACGTGAAAGGGAAGGAGACACCGGGGAGCTGTTTTTT.

This clonotype appeared many times. The chain couples TRBV20-1 to TRBJ2-7, with TRBD2 identical over 10 bases. The V segment lost 5 bases and the J segment 6 bases; nucleotides outside the gene matches: 13. Germline V gene sequence: CDR1 DFQATT, CDR2 SNEGSKA (reference sequence). This CDR3 comprises 15 residues. The CDR3 DNA sequence: TGCAGTGCTTGGAAAGCGGGAGGGCCCGGGGGCGAGCAGTACTTC. The encoded protein is CSAWKAGGPGGEQYF.

The chain joins TRBV7-2 to TRBJ2-1, with TRBD2 identical over 7 bases. This CDR3 is 16 amino acids long. V gave up 5 bases and J gave up 4 bases; unmatched junction bases: 11. Per germline, CDR1 SGHTA and CDR2 FQGNSA. The CDR3 region has the DNA TGTGCCAGCAGCGAAAGCGGGATCATTCCTTACAATGAGCAGTTCTTC. This sequence encodes CASSESGIIPYNEQFF.

This chain uses TRBV18 with TRBJ1-1; D uncertain. CDR1 KGHSH and CDR2 LQKENI come from the germline V gene. V was clipped by 3 bases and J by 3 bases, with 14 bases between them. There are 15 residues in the CDR3. CDR3: CASSPYGRADTEAFF. The CDR3 region has the DNA TGTGCCAGCTCACCTTATGGGCGAGCGGACACTGAAGCTTTCTTT.

The rearrangement links TRBV6-2 or TRBV6-3 to TRBJ1-5; D remains ambiguous. CDR3 length: 14 amino acids. V was pared by 5 bases and J by 0 bases, with 8 bases between. Germline CDR1 reads MNHEY; CDR2 reads SVGEGT. The CDR3 bases are TGTGCCAGCAGTAAAACATATAGCAATCAGCCCCAGCATTTT. This codes for CASSKTYSNQPQHF.

The sample holds many counts of this clonotype. The V call is TRBV7-9, the J call TRBJ2-7; TRBD2 is a possible D gene (7 bases). CDR1 and CDR2 (germline): SEHNR, FQNEAQ (reference sequence). V gave up 8 bases and J gave up 3 bases, with 11 bases separating them. The CDR3 runs 12 residues. CDR3 residues: CASGGGGYEQYF. As DNA, the CDR3 is TGTGCCAGCGGGGGAGGGGGCTACGAGCAGTACTTC.

Regarding this clonotype: Being one base from a much bigger clone, this may be a read error. The CDR3 nucleotides are TGTGCCGGACGACGGGGGTTAGGGGAGACCCAGTACTTC. Protein sequence: CAGRRGLGETQYF. The V and J genes are TRBV6-1 and TRBJ2-5, with a weak D call TRBD2 (6 bases). The CDR3 sequence is 13 residues long. V lost 11 bases to trimming and J lost 5 bases, with 18 bases between them. CDR1 is MNHNS and CDR2 is SASEGT in the germline V gene.

This clonotype came up a few times. The chain links TRBV20-1 to TRBJ2-7; D is unclear. Deletions cut 5 bases from V and 0 bases from J, with 14 bases between. The germline V gene has CDR1 DFQATT and CDR2 SNEGSKA (reference sequence). This CDR3 is built from 14 residues. This chain's CDR3 is CSAAAITSSYEQYF. The CDR3, as DNA: TGCAGTGCTGCAGCGATCACCAGCTCCTACGAGCAGTACTTC.

This clonotype was counted a few times. The chain uses TRBV4-1 and TRBJ1-1; D might be TRBD1 (5 bases). The CDR3 runs 15 residues. V shed 0 bases and J shed 1 base, with 9 bases lying between them. Germline-derived CDR1 and CDR2 are MGHRA and YSYEKL. Here the CDR3 reads CASSQEGGGNTEAFF. For the CDR3, the DNA is TGCGCCAGCAGCCAAGAGGGCGGGGGGAACACTGAAGCTTTCTTT.

The V gene is TRBV7-9, the J gene TRBJ2-7; no firm D call. V lost 4 bases and J lost 6, with 13 bases in between. Looked up from germline, CDR1 is SEHNR and CDR2 is FQNEAQ (reference sequence). The CDR3 runs to 13 residues. CDR3 sequence reads: CASSSQPPGEQYF. CDR3 sequence (DNA): TGTGCCAGCAGCTCCCAACCGCCGGGCGAGCAGTACTTC.

There are many counts of this clonotype. The chain has TRBV24-1 and TRBJ1-5; 9 nucleotides align to TRBD1. J was trimmed by 5 bases and V by 5 bases; bases with no gene match: 3. In germline, CDR1 is KGHDR, CDR2 SFDVKD. The CDR3 length is 14 residues. The CDR3 loop is CATSVGTGHQPQHF. CDR3 sequence (DNA): TGTGCCACCAGTGTGGGGACAGGGCATCAGCCCCAGCATTTT.

This clonotype was detected ten times or more. The V gene is TRBV20-1, the J gene TRBJ2-5; D ambiguous. This CDR3 region has 13 residues. Trimming pared 6 bases from V and 0 bases from J, leaving 11 bases between. In germline, CDR1 is DFQATT, CDR2 SNEGSKA (reference sequence). The CDR3, as DNA: TGCAGTGCAACATCGGAGTACCAAGAGACCCAGTACTTC. Protein: CSATSEYQETQYF.

In its sample, this clonotype was seen many times. The chain recombines TRBV6-5 with TRBJ2-7, with D perhaps TRBD1 (5 bases). Germline V gene data show CDR1 as MNHEY and CDR2 as SVGAGI. CDR3 length: 14 amino acids. Deletions cut 3 bases from V and 4 bases from J, with 13 bases between. In DNA, the CDR3 is TGTGCCAGCAGTTATCAGGGCGCCCCATACGAGCAGTACTTC. As protein: CASSYQGAPYEQYF.

This clonotype was seen a single time. The CDR3 region has the DNA TGTGCCAGCAGTGTTTCGACTGGCCTCTACAATGAGCAGTTCTTC. Translating it yields CASSVSTGLYNEQFF. J is TRBJ2-5 and V is TRBV6-1, with D unclear. TRBJ2-1 matches the DNA end more closely, so the J call is doubtful. Germline CDR1 is MNHNS and CDR2 is SASEGT. This CDR3 has 15 residues.

The chain recombines TRBV24-1 with TRBJ2-7; TRBD1 might be the D (5 bases). Germline lookup yields CDR1 KGHDR and CDR2 SFDVKD. This CDR3 is 13 amino acids long. V lost 3 bases and J lost 3, with 8 bases in between. CDR3 coding DNA: TGTGCCACCAGTGATAAAGGGGTCTACGAGCAGTACTTC. Its protein product is CATSDKGVYEQYF.

The chain recombines TRBV18 with TRBJ2-1; TRBD2 aligns across 7 bases. The V gene end was trimmed by 5 bases and the J gene end by 0 bases; junction bases not matched to a gene: 4. This CDR3 is built from 15 residues. Germline V gene data show CDR1 as KGHSH and CDR2 as LQKENI. The chain's CDR3 is CASSGDYSSYNEQFF. The CDR3 DNA is TGTGCCAGCTCAGGGGACTACAGCTCCTACAATGAGCAGTTCTTC.

The chain links TRBV19 to TRBJ1-5, with unresolved D. Germline V gives CDR1 LNHDA, CDR2 SQIVND (reference sequence). The CDR3 runs to 14 residues. The V end was cut by 2 bases, the J end by 6 bases, with 11 bases between. CDR3 DNA sequence: TGTGCCAGTAGTATAAGAGTTTTCTTTCAGCCCCAGCATTTT. This encodes CASSIRVFFQPQHF. The complete variable domain, with remaining parts taken from reference TRBV19 and TRBJ1-5, reads DGGITQSPKYLFRKEGQNVTLSCEQNLNHDAMYWYRQDPGQGLRLIYYSQIVNDFQKGDIAEGYSVSREKKESFPLTVTSAQKNPTAFYLCASSIRVFFQPQHFGDGTRLSIL.

The chain couples TRBV14 to TRBJ1-1; D is uncertain. Trimming stripped 4 bases from V and 4 bases from J, with 13 bases between. Germline lookup yields CDR1 SGHDN and CDR2 FVKESK. This CDR3 region has 14 residues. The CDR3 DNA sequence: TGTGCCAGCAGCCCCCGATTGGTAACCACTGAAGCTTTCTTT. It encodes CASSPRLVTTEAFF.

V gene TRBV18 combines with J gene TRBJ2-2, with a tentative D call TRBD1 (6 bases). The V end lost 5 bases, the J end lost 2 bases, and 12 bases lay between the germline ends. The CDR3 is made up of 15 amino acids. Germline-derived CDR1 and CDR2 are KGHSH and LQKENI. This CDR3 reads CASSSRQANTGELFF. The CDR3, as DNA: TGTGCCAGCTCATCCAGACAGGCTAACACCGGGGAGCTGTTTTTT.

This clonotype was counted many times. This sequence joins TRBV20-1 and TRBJ1-1; D remains unclear. V was shortened by 1 base and J by 0 bases, with 6 bases between the two germline ends. The germline CDR1 and CDR2 sequences are DFQATT and SNEGSKA (reference sequence). This CDR3 is 13 amino acids long. The CDR3 here is CSARGSLNTEAFF. Written as DNA, the CDR3 is TGCAGTGCTAGAGGTTCACTGAACACTGAAGCTTTCTTT.

The rearrangement links TRBV7-3 to TRBJ2-7; 10 bases fit TRBD2. This CDR3 is 13 amino acids long. Germline loops: CDR1 SGHTA, CDR2 FQGTGA. V trimming: 0 bases; J trimming: 7 bases; junction bases outside the gene matches: 0. The DNA for the CDR3 is TGTGCCAGCAGCTTAACTAGCGGGGGGGAGCAGTACTTC. Its protein is CASSLTSGGEQYF.

This clonotype was seen repeatedly, ten times or more. This chain links TRBV12-3 or TRBV12-4 with TRBJ2-7, with D possibly being TRBD1 (6 bases). The CDR3 contains 14 residues. The ends were cut back, 3 bases at V and 3 bases at J, with 12 bases in the middle. The CDR3 protein is CASSFGQGFYEQYF. In nucleotides, the CDR3 is TGTGCCAGCAGTTTCGGGCAGGGGTTCTACGAGCAGTACTTC.

In its sample, this clonotype was seen a few times. This may come from a read error, since a much larger clone is one base off. The chain joins TRBV28 to TRBJ2-7; D is perhaps TRBD1 or TRBD2 (6 bases each). This CDR3 has 14 amino acids. Germline lookup yields CDR1 MDHEN and CDR2 SYDVKM. The CDR3 loop reads CASSRGTVGYVQYF. CDR3 in DNA: TGTGCCAGCAGTAGGGGGACTGTGGGGTACGTGCAGTACTTC.

The sample holds a few counts of this clonotype. The chain recombines TRBV19 with TRBJ1-2; weak D call: TRBD1 (5 bases). The CDR3 covers 17 residues. Trimming cost V 3 bases and J 5 bases, with 22 bases left between them. Germline V gives CDR1 LNHDA, CDR2 SQIVND (reference sequence). CDR3 bases: TGTGCCAGTAGTATTACGTTCGTTGGGGACTCCTCTTATGGCTACACCTTC. Translated, it gives CASSITFVGDSSYGYTF.

The sample holds a few counts of this clonotype. As DNA, the CDR3 is TGTGCCAGCAGCTTAGCCGCGGTTGCGGAGACCCAGTACTTC. This translates into CASSLAAVAETQYF. The chain is built from TRBV11-1 and TRBJ2-5; D is undetermined. CDR3 size: 14 residues. V was shortened by 0 bases and J by 5 bases, with 10 bases between the two germline ends. In germline, CDR1 is SGHAT, CDR2 FQDESV (reference sequence). Full variable domain (outside the CDR3, taken from reference TRBV11-1 and TRBJ2-5): EAEVAQSPRYKITEKSQAVAFWCDPISGHATLYWYRQILGQGPELLVQFQDESVVDDSQLPKDRFSAERLKGVDSTLKIQPAELGDSAMYLCASSLAAVAETQYFGPGTRLLVL.

This clonotype came up many times. The chain is built from TRBV12-3 or TRBV12-4 and TRBJ2-1; D is ambiguous. The CDR3 runs 12 residues. Trimming shortened V by 5 bases and J by 9 bases, and 11 bases separated the two germline ends. CDR3 amino acids: CASSPRKGEQFF. CDR3 coding DNA: TGTGCCAGCAGTCCCCGGAAGGGTGAGCAGTTCTTC.